This T cell receptor (beta chain) was sequenced during a study of OX40 agonist ivuxolimab in advanced cancers. Study-wide findings and caveats: On average, a greater number of expanded clones characterised CD8+ T cells relative to CD4+.

Clones were read by immunoSEQ multiplex PCR, and TCRdb kept only the in-frame ones, dropping some. The table includes 48,000 or so clones, around 90% detected once. After removal of 4 bases from V and 4 bases from J, the junction contained 7 bases not matched to a gene. CDR1 is SGHVS and CDR2 is FQNEAQ in the germline V gene. The CDR3 length is 15 residues. Comment on this clone: The antigen remains undetermined.

Blood sampling was done at baseline, cycle 4 day 1, and cycle 7 day 1. This chain connects TRBV7-8 to TRBJ1-1, with 9 nucleotides matching TRBD1. The starting material was CD4+ or CD8+ T cells sorted from blood, obtained in a trial of the OX40 agonist ivuxolimab. This clonotype was sampled from an adult with an advanced solid tumor such as melanoma, head and neck, liver or kidney cancer. DNA of the CDR3: TGTGCCAGCAGCTCGACACAGGGGGCGTCCACTGAAGCTTTCTTT. Protein: CASSSTQGASTEAFF.